These T cell receptor beta chains were read from a single sample in a study of CD8 T cells in ankylosing spondylitis. A single record per CDR3 protein comes from TCRdb applying MiXCR to the 5' RACE reads. The sample includes approximately 260,000 distinct CDR3 sequences, over 15% of them seen just once. The sample consisted of blood, either unsorted or a sorted T cell fraction (not recorded which). These receptors all come from a male donor with ankylosing spondylitis or in good health (not recorded which). Each CDR3 is given with its conserved first and last residue. The D gene is left open where the match is weak. Clone sizes are given selectively: once, few, many, or a class where the clone is expanded.

v_gene: TRBV10-3; d_gene: -; j_gene: TRBJ1-1; abundance: -; CDR3aa: CAISEGLGMNTKAFF; CDR3nt: TGTGCCATCAGTGAAGGCCTGGGCATGAACACTAAAGCTTTCTTT
v_gene: TRBV4-2; d_gene: TRBD1; j_gene: TRBJ2-6; abundance: -; CDR3aa: CASSHAPGQGDAGANVLTF; CDR3nt: TGTGCCAGCAGCCATGCCCCCGGACAGGGTGACGCTGGGGCCAACGTCCTGACTTTC
v_gene: TRBV20-1; d_gene: TRBD1; j_gene: TRBJ2-6; abundance: few; CDR3aa: CSAQGVLSGANVLTF; CDR3nt: TGCAGTGCCCAGGGGGTGCTCTCTGGGGCCAACGTCCTGACTTTC
v_gene: TRBV3-1; d_gene: TRBD2; j_gene: TRBJ2-7; abundance: few; CDR3aa: CASSQVRTSGRYEQYF; CDR3nt: TGTGCCAGCAGCCAAGTACGGACTAGCGGGAGGTACGAGCAGTACTTC
v_gene: TRBV15; d_gene: -; j_gene: TRBJ2-7; abundance: -; CDR3aa: CATSPVEGYEQYF; CDR3nt: TGTGCCACCAGCCCAGTGGAGGGCTACGAGCAGTACTTC
v_gene: TRBV20-1; d_gene: TRBD2; j_gene: TRBJ2-1; abundance: -; CDR3aa: CSASGATSGDSSYNEQFF; CDR3nt: TGCAGTGCTAGTGGGGCGACTAGCGGGGACAGCTCCTACAATGAGCAGTTCTTC
v_gene: TRBV12-3/TRBV12-4; d_gene: -; j_gene: TRBJ2-6; abundance: many; CDR3aa: CASIPPGSPSGANVLTF; CDR3nt: TGTGCCAGCATACCTCCCGGGAGTCCCTCTGGGGCCAACGTCCTGACTTTC
v_gene: TRBV4-1; d_gene: -; j_gene: TRBJ1-1; abundance: -; CDR3aa: CASSGENTEAFF; CDR3nt: TGCGCCAGCAGTGGGGAGAACACTGAAGCTTTCTTT
v_gene: TRBV9; d_gene: -; j_gene: TRBJ2-1; abundance: -; CDR3aa: CASSVGRAPGEQFF; CDR3nt: TGTGCCAGCAGCGTAGGTAGGGCCCCGGGTGAGCAGTTCTTC
v_gene: TRBV20-1; d_gene: -; j_gene: TRBJ2-1; abundance: few; CDR3aa: CSAPDSSSYNEQFF; CDR3nt: TGCAGTGCCCCGGACAGTAGCTCCTACAATGAGCAGTTCTTC
v_gene: TRBV5-8; d_gene: -; j_gene: TRBJ2-5; abundance: -; CDR3aa: CASSPRRRDQETQYF; CDR3nt: TGTGCCAGCAGCCCCCGAAGGCGGGACCAAGAGACCCAGTACTTC
v_gene: TRBV6-5; d_gene: -; j_gene: TRBJ2-7; abundance: few; CDR3aa: CASSYSWGTSSYEQYF; CDR3nt: TGTGCCAGCAGTTACTCGTGGGGCACCTCATCCTACGAGCAGTACTTC
v_gene: TRBV2; d_gene: -; j_gene: TRBJ2-7; abundance: -; CDR3aa: CASSSNDINSYEQYF; CDR3nt: TGTGCCAGCAGTTCAAATGACATAAACTCCTACGAGCAGTACTTC
v_gene: TRBV6-4; d_gene: TRBD2; j_gene: TRBJ2-7; abundance: few; CDR3aa: CASSEEAGAPYEQYF; CDR3nt: TGTGCCAGCAGTGAAGAAGCGGGGGCCCCCTACGAGCAGTACTTC
v_gene: TRBV29-1; d_gene: TRBD1; j_gene: TRBJ2-6; abundance: -; CDR3aa: CSARGQDGPSGANVLTF; CDR3nt: TGCAGCGCCCGGGGACAGGATGGTCCCTCTGGGGCCAACGTCCTGACTTTC
v_gene: TRBV3-1; d_gene: -; j_gene: TRBJ2-7; abundance: -; CDR3aa: CASSQRTGTLPYEQYF; CDR3nt: TGTGCCAGCAGCCAGAGAACCGGGACTTTACCCTACGAGCAGTACTTC
v_gene: TRBV20-1; d_gene: -; j_gene: TRBJ2-7; abundance: -; CDR3aa: CSASGDTSYEQYF; CDR3nt: TGCAGTGCTAGTGGGGACACCTCCTACGAGCAGTACTTC
v_gene: TRBV3-1; d_gene: -; j_gene: TRBJ2-7; abundance: -; CDR3aa: CACSQGWALPYEQYF; CDR3nt: TGTGCCTGCAGCCAAGGATGGGCACTACCCTACGAGCAGTACTTC
v_gene: TRBV7-2; d_gene: -; j_gene: TRBJ1-1; abundance: -; CDR3aa: CASSLDWTAMNTEAFF; CDR3nt: TGTGCCAGCAGCTTAGACTGGACAGCTATGAACACTGAAGCTTTCTTT
v_gene: TRBV9; d_gene: TRBD2; j_gene: TRBJ2-1; abundance: few; CDR3aa: CASSVEIAGAYNEQFF; CDR3nt: TGTGCCAGCAGCGTCGAAATAGCGGGAGCCTACAATGAGCAATTCTTC
v_gene: TRBV7-2; d_gene: TRBD2; j_gene: TRBJ2-3; abundance: -; CDR3aa: CASSLPLAGASTDTQYF; CDR3nt: TGTGCCAGCAGCTTACCACTAGCGGGAGCCTCCACAGATACGCAGTATTTT
v_gene: TRBV6-1; d_gene: -; j_gene: TRBJ2-1; abundance: few; CDR3aa: CASSPPTVANNEQFF; CDR3nt: TGTGCCAGCAGTCCCCCGACAGTCGCCAACAATGAGCAGTTCTTC
v_gene: TRBV4-3; d_gene: -; j_gene: TRBJ2-3; abundance: -; CDR3aa: CASSQTPPSDRTDTQYF; CDR3nt: TGCGCCAGCAGCCAAACCCCCCCTAGCGACCGCACAGATACGCAGTATTTT
v_gene: TRBV12-3/TRBV12-4; d_gene: -; j_gene: TRBJ1-1; abundance: many; CDR3aa: CASSLKYENTEAFF; CDR3nt: TGTGCCAGCAGTTTAAAGTATGAAAACACTGAAGCTTTCTTT
v_gene: TRBV6-5; d_gene: -; j_gene: TRBJ2-1; abundance: -; CDR3aa: CASSSRSQTWEQFF; CDR3nt: TGTGCCAGCAGTTCTCGGTCCCAGACCTGGGAGCAGTTCTTC
v_gene: TRBV27; d_gene: TRBD2; j_gene: TRBJ2-4; abundance: -; CDR3aa: CASSPGLLRSRNIQYF; CDR3nt: TGTGCCAGCAGTCCGGGACTACTACGGTCGAGAAACATTCAGTACTTC
v_gene: TRBV29-1; d_gene: TRBD2; j_gene: TRBJ2-1; abundance: few; CDR3aa: CSVEPSGKAYNEQFF; CDR3nt: TGCAGCGTTGAACCCAGCGGGAAAGCCTACAATGAGCAGTTCTTC
v_gene: TRBV4-2; d_gene: TRBD1; j_gene: TRBJ2-7; abundance: -; CDR3aa: CASSRLTGSNNEQYF; CDR3nt: TGTGCCAGCAGCCGCCTGACAGGGAGCAATAACGAGCAGTACTTC
v_gene: TRBV7-9; d_gene: -; j_gene: TRBJ2-2; abundance: -; CDR3aa: CASSFREIGANTGELFF; CDR3nt: TGTGCCAGCAGCTTCCGGGAAATAGGAGCGAACACCGGGGAGCTGTTTTTT
v_gene: TRBV6-1; d_gene: TRBD2; j_gene: TRBJ2-3; abundance: few; CDR3aa: CASSPLAGGPLDTQYF; CDR3nt: TGTGCCAGCAGTCCGCTAGCGGGAGGCCCCCTGGATACGCAGTATTTT
v_gene: TRBV10-3; d_gene: -; j_gene: TRBJ2-7; abundance: -; CDR3aa: CAISEWDLNSEQYF; CDR3nt: TGTGCCATCAGTGAGTGGGACTTGAATAGCGAGCAGTACTTC
v_gene: TRBV29-1; d_gene: -; j_gene: TRBJ2-4; abundance: few; CDR3aa: CSVEDLTGVGEDIQYF; CDR3nt: TGCAGCGTTGAAGATCTAACAGGGGTTGGGGAGGACATTCAGTACTTC
v_gene: TRBV20-1; d_gene: -; j_gene: TRBJ1-3; abundance: -; CDR3aa: CSARDESPSSGNTIYF; CDR3nt: TGCAGTGCTAGAGATGAGTCACCGAGCTCTGGAAACACCATATATTTT
v_gene: TRBV4-2; d_gene: -; j_gene: TRBJ1-1; abundance: -; CDR3aa: CASSQDRGPEAFF; CDR3nt: TGTGCCAGCAGCCAAGATCGGGGACCTGAAGCTTTCTTT
v_gene: TRBV4-3; d_gene: -; j_gene: TRBJ2-2; abundance: few; CDR3aa: CASSQESGRWPGELFF; CDR3nt: TGCGCCAGCAGCCAAGAGTCTGGGAGGTGGCCCGGGGAGCTGTTTTTT
v_gene: TRBV29-1; d_gene: -; j_gene: TRBJ1-2; abundance: -; CDR3aa: CSVEESDLYGYTF; CDR3nt: TGCAGCGTTGAAGAATCCGACCTTTATGGCTACACCTTC
v_gene: TRBV20-1; d_gene: TRBD2; j_gene: TRBJ2-7; abundance: -; CDR3aa: CSARGTSGRPTSYEQYF; CDR3nt: TGCAGTGCTAGGGGGACTAGCGGGAGGCCAACCTCCTACGAGCAGTACTTC
v_gene: TRBV6-5; d_gene: -; j_gene: TRBJ2-2; abundance: -; CDR3aa: CASRLVAGTTGELFF; CDR3nt: TGTGCCAGCAGACTCGTAGCCGGAACAACCGGGGAGCTGTTTTTT
v_gene: TRBV29-1; d_gene: -; j_gene: TRBJ2-3; abundance: many; CDR3aa: CSVVRDTQYF; CDR3nt: TGCAGCGTTGTAAGGGATACGCAGTATTTT
v_gene: TRBV28; d_gene: -; j_gene: TRBJ2-4; abundance: once; CDR3aa: CASSSTPRDGLNIQYF; CDR3nt: TGTGCCAGCAGTTCCACCCCTCGGGACGGCCTGAACATTCAGTACTTC
v_gene: TRBV12-3/TRBV12-4; d_gene: -; j_gene: TRBJ1-1; abundance: few; CDR3aa: CASSLGHPEAFF; CDR3nt: TGTGCCAGCAGTTTAGGACACCCTGAAGCTTTCTTT
v_gene: TRBV4-1; d_gene: TRBD1; j_gene: TRBJ2-5; abundance: few; CDR3aa: CASTKGDRGYQETQYF; CDR3nt: TGCGCCAGCACGAAGGGGGACAGGGGCTATCAAGAGACCCAGTACTTC
v_gene: TRBV12-3/TRBV12-4; d_gene: TRBD2; j_gene: TRBJ2-7; abundance: many; CDR3aa: CASSPGLAGFYEQYF; CDR3nt: TGTGCCAGCAGCCCCGGACTAGCGGGGTTCTACGAGCAGTACTTC
v_gene: TRBV19; d_gene: TRBD1; j_gene: TRBJ1-1; abundance: -; CDR3aa: CASSISGGHTGASF; CDR3nt: TGTGCCAGTAGTATCTCAGGGGGCCACACTGGAGCTTCCTTT
v_gene: TRBV5-5; d_gene: -; j_gene: TRBJ1-5; abundance: few; CDR3aa: CASSPHSYSNQPQHF; CDR3nt: TGTGCCAGCAGCCCTCACTCCTATAGCAATCAGCCCCAGCATTTT
v_gene: TRBV7-3; d_gene: TRBD1; j_gene: TRBJ1-2; abundance: -; CDR3aa: CASSPGTGGHGYTF; CDR3nt: TGTGCCAGCAGCCCGGGGACAGGGGGCCATGGCTACACCTTC
v_gene: TRBV27; d_gene: TRBD1; j_gene: TRBJ2-1; abundance: few; CDR3aa: CASSINGDSSYNEQFF; CDR3nt: TGTGCCAGCAGTATAAATGGGGACAGCTCCTACAATGAGCAGTTCTTC
v_gene: TRBV29-1; d_gene: TRBD2; j_gene: TRBJ2-7; abundance: -; CDR3aa: CSVISVSRTSGRSYEQYF; CDR3nt: TGCAGCGTTATATCCGTTTCAAGGACTAGCGGTCGATCCTACGAGCAGTACTTC
v_gene: TRBV21-1; d_gene: -; j_gene: TRBJ2-2; abundance: few; CDR3aa: CASSKVCQPPTPGSCFF; CDR3nt: -
v_gene: TRBV27; d_gene: -; j_gene: TRBJ2-6; abundance: few; CDR3aa: CASSFRVTGANVLTF; CDR3nt: TGTGCCAGCAGTTTTAGGGTAACTGGGGCCAACGTCCTGACTTTC
v_gene: TRBV11-2; d_gene: -; j_gene: TRBJ2-1; abundance: few; CDR3aa: CASSLDGRLDPPPSYNEQFF; CDR3nt: TGTGCCAGCAGCTTAGACGGGCGGCTAGATCCCCCTCCCTCCTACAATGAGCAGTTCTTC
v_gene: TRBV12-3/TRBV12-4; d_gene: -; j_gene: TRBJ2-7; abundance: few; CDR3aa: CASSSDLVVGGYEQYF; CDR3nt: TGTGCCAGCAGTTCGGACCTTGTGGTCGGTGGGTACGAGCAGTACTTC
v_gene: TRBV29-1; d_gene: -; j_gene: TRBJ1-2; abundance: -; CDR3aa: CSVSGNYGYTF; CDR3nt: TGCAGCGTGAGCGGAAACTATGGCTACACCTTC
v_gene: TRBV10-3; d_gene: -; j_gene: TRBJ2-5; abundance: -; CDR3aa: CAISEYSRETQYF; CDR3nt: TGTGCCATCAGTGAATACAGTCGAGAGACCCAGTACTTC
v_gene: TRBV5-6; d_gene: -; j_gene: TRBJ2-7; abundance: few; CDR3aa: CASSLLESSYEQYF; CDR3nt: TGTGCCAGCAGCTTATTGGAGAGCTCCTACGAGCAGTACTTC
v_gene: TRBV29-1; d_gene: -; j_gene: TRBJ2-7; abundance: -; CDR3aa: CSVVRTNNYEQYF; CDR3nt: TGCAGCGTTGTTCGGACTAATAATTACGAGCAGTACTTC
v_gene: TRBV5-1; d_gene: -; j_gene: TRBJ2-3; abundance: many; CDR3aa: CASSLGDFPTDTQYF; CDR3nt: TGCGCCAGCAGCTTGGGTGACTTCCCCACAGATACGCAGTATTTT
v_gene: TRBV21-1; d_gene: -; j_gene: TRBJ2-1; abundance: few; CDR3aa: CASSKDGGGSYNEQFF; CDR3nt: TGTGCCAGCAGCAAAGACGGGGGGGGCTCCTACAATGAGCAGTTCTTC
v_gene: TRBV29-1; d_gene: -; j_gene: TRBJ2-5; abundance: few; CDR3aa: CSVGQGNQYF; CDR3nt: TGCAGCGTTGGGCAAGGGAACCAGTACTTC